The 28 T cell receptor beta chains below all came from one sample that was sequenced in a study of T cells in Graves' hyperthyroidism and ophthalmopathy. The source material, RNA transcripts, was used to amplify TCR beta CDR3 regions. Initially, a first-round RT-PCR of the TCR CDR3 employed the HTBI primer set. Each CDR3 protein gets one entry after TCRdb re-called the multiplex PCR reads with MiXCR. The sample lists around 400,000 distinct CDR3 sequences, 20% to 25% occurring once. The specimen was blood. Every receptor here comes from a man over 45 with Graves' hyperthyroidism.

Only a few counts were recorded for this clonotype. This chain uses TRBV5-1 with TRBJ1-5; a possible D gene is TRBD1 (6 bases). The CDR3 sequence is 15 residues long. Germline V lookup: CDR1 SGHRS, CDR2 YFSETQ. Trimming removed 0 bases from V and 6 bases from J, with 13 bases in between. The chain's CDR3 is CASSLEGRGGQPQHF. CDR3 coding DNA: TGCGCCAGCAGCTTGGAAGGCAGGGGAGGTCAGCCCCAGCATTTT.

This clonotype was recorded a few times. The V and J genes are TRBV5-1 and TRBJ2-5; D might be TRBD1 or TRBD2, each matching 5 bases. The CDR3 runs to 13 residues. CDR1 is SGHRS, CDR2 YFSETQ, per germline. V lost 4 bases and J 4 bases, leaving 11 bases between the germline ends. Written as DNA, the CDR3 is TGCGCCAGCAGCGGGAGCCAGGGAGAGACCCAGTACTTC. Translating gives CASSGSQGETQYF.

The rearrangement links TRBV5-1 to TRBJ1-1, with D unclear. Looked up from germline, CDR1 is SGHRS and CDR2 is YFSETQ. The CDR3 has 14 residues. With 5 bases removed from V and 1 base from J, the gap between germline ends came to 12 bases. The CDR3 sequence: CASSRDSGNTEAFF. The DNA of the CDR3 is TGCGCCAGCAGTCGGGATTCAGGGAACACTGAAGCTTTCTTT. Drawing the rest from reference TRBV5-1 and TRBJ1-1, the complete variable domain is KAGVTQTPRYLIKTRGQQVTLSCSPISGHRSVSWYQQTPGQGLQFLFEYFSETQRNKGNFPGRFSGRQFSNSRSEMNVSTLELGDSALYLCASSRDSGNTEAFFGQGTRLTVV.

The chain links TRBV5-1 to TRBJ1-1; D is uncertain. V was trimmed by 0 bases and J by 5 bases, leaving 14 bases between them. Germline values: CDR1 SGHRS, CDR2 YFSETQ. The CDR3 loop spans 15 amino acids. CDR3 in DNA: TGCGCCAGCAGCTTGGGTGCGAGAACGGGTACTGAAGCTTTCTTT. Translated, it gives CASSLGARTGTEAFF.

In its sample, this clonotype was seen many times. This chain uses TRBV3-1 with TRBJ2-1, with unresolved D. This CDR3 comprises 14 residues. V was shortened by 4 bases and J by 3 bases, with 10 bases between the two germline ends. Germline CDR1 LGHDT, CDR2 YNNKEL (reference sequence). The CDR3 DNA follows: TGTGCCAGCAGCCGTCGGCCGGACTACAATGAGCAGTTCTTC. Amino acid sequence: CASSRRPDYNEQFF.

J is TRBJ1-6 and V is TRBV3-1, with 7 bases lining up with TRBD1. The CDR3 contains 16 residues. The J segment lost 6 bases and the V segment lost 0 bases, leaving 5 bases of the junction unmatched. CDR1 LGHDT and CDR2 YNNKEL come from the germline V gene (reference sequence). For the CDR3, the DNA is TGTGCCAGCAGCCAAGATTTGAGGGGGCTTAATTCACCCCTCCACTTT. This codes for CASSQDLRGLNSPLHF.

The V gene is TRBV12-3 or TRBV12-4, the J gene TRBJ2-2, with D possibly being TRBD1 (5 bases). Trimming took 6 bases from V and 8 from J, leaving 16 bases between them. The length of the CDR3 is 14 residues. This CDR3 reads CASSPRPREGELFF. The DNA for the CDR3 is TGTGCCAGCAGCCCCAGACCCAGGGAAGGGGAGCTGTTTTTT.

V gene TRBV11-3 combines with J gene TRBJ2-7, with D unclear. CDR3 size: 13 residues. Trimming stripped 3 bases from V and 0 bases from J, with 6 bases between. CDR1 SGHNT and CDR2 YENEEA come from the germline V gene. CDR3 sequence (DNA): TGTGCCAGCAGCTTGGACCCCTCCTACGAGCAGTACTTC. Its translation is CASSLDPSYEQYF.

The sample holds many counts of this clonotype. The chain has TRBV2 and TRBJ2-5; TRBD1 agrees at 7 bases. The CDR3 spans 13 residues. The V gene end was trimmed by 9 bases and the J gene end by 3 bases; junction bases not matched to a gene: 7. Looked up from germline, CDR1 is SNHLY and CDR2 is FYNNEI. CDR3 sequence: CASNAGTEETQYF. CDR3 sequence (DNA): TGTGCCAGTAATGCCGGGACAGAAGAGACCCAGTACTTC.

This clonotype was seen a few times. The rearrangement joins TRBV2 to TRBJ1-2, with no clear D. V was cut by 1 base and J by 5 bases, with 11 bases left in between. CDR1 is SNHLY and CDR2 is FYNNEI in the germline V gene. The CDR3 runs to 14 residues. CDR3 in DNA: TGTGCCAGCAGTGAAGTCTCCCGCGGGTATGGCTACACCTTC. Protein sequence: CASSEVSRGYGYTF.

This clonotype occurred a few times. This chain links TRBV7-2 with TRBJ1-2, with TRBD1 as a possible D gene (5 bases). Germline-derived CDR1 and CDR2 are SGHTA and FQGNSA. This CDR3 contains 15 residues. V was shortened by 5 bases and J by 2 bases, with 15 bases between the two germline ends. CDR3 DNA: TGTGCCAGCAGCCTAGGTAGCAGGGTAAACTATGGCTACACCTTC. It codes for CASSLGSRVNYGYTF.

As to this clonotype: Lacking the conserved final phenylalanine or tryptophan, this CDR3 likely reflects a read error. The chain uses TRBV20-1 and TRBJ1-5, with TRBD1 matching over 8 bases. The CDR3 extends over 14 amino acids. V lost 5 bases, J lost 6 bases, and 9 bases stayed unmatched. Germline V gives CDR1 DFQATT, CDR2 SNEGSKA (reference sequence). CDR3 loop: CSAGKGQGSQPQHL. CDR3 DNA: TGCAGTGCTGGAAAAGGACAGGGTAGTCAGCCCCAGCATCTT.

In its sample, this clonotype was seen a few times. The J gene is TRBJ2-7, the V gene TRBV7-3; D remains unclear. CDR1 SGHTA and CDR2 FQGTGA come from the germline V gene. This CDR3 is built from 17 residues. The V end lost 4 bases, the J end lost 6 bases, and 25 bases lay between the germline ends. In DNA, the CDR3 is TGTGCCAGCAGCTCCCTTACTCTGGACCCGACATCGGGCGAGCAGTACTTC. It specifies CASSSLTLDPTSGEQYF.

This clonotype was seen a handful of times. The chain joins TRBV12-3 or TRBV12-4 to TRBJ2-7; no definite D call. The V end lost 2 bases, the J end lost 0 bases, and 11 bases lay between the germline ends. CDR3 size: 15 residues. CDR3 protein: CASSLSGYSSYEQYF. In DNA form, the CDR3 reads TGTGCCAGCAGTTTATCCGGCTATTCCTCCTACGAGCAGTACTTC.

The rearrangement links TRBV19 to TRBJ1-5; D is ambiguous. The V gene lost 8 bases and the J gene lost 7 bases, with 15 bases spanning the gap. Looked up from germline, CDR1 is LNHDA and CDR2 is SQIVND (reference sequence). The CDR3 extends over 13 amino acids. The chain's CDR3 is CASSVGAGQPQHF. CDR3 nucleotides: TGTGCCAGTTCAGTTGGAGCGGGACAGCCCCAGCATTTT.

This clonotype was seen more than once but under ten times. The CDR3 sequence is CASSRVGKGQADTQYF. The CDR3 nucleotides are TGCGCCAGCAGCCGCGTCGGGAAGGGCCAGGCAGATACGCAGTATTTT. The chain carries TRBV5-1 and TRBJ2-3, with D perhaps matching TRBD2 (5 bases). CDR1 and CDR2 (germline): SGHRS, YFSETQ. V was clipped by 4 bases and J by 4 bases, with 19 bases between them. The CDR3 contains 16 residues.

The rearrangement uses TRBV6-1 and TRBJ2-1, with 7 bases aligning to TRBD2. CDR3 length equals 15 residues. From germline, CDR1 is MNHNS and CDR2 SASEGT. Unmatched junction bases numbered 11, after V lost 5 bases and J lost 7 bases. CDR3 in DNA: TGTGCCAGCAGTTTGTTTGGCGGGAGCTCAAATGAGCAGTTCTTC. Its translation: CASSLFGGSSNEQFF.

This sequence joins TRBV14 and TRBJ2-5, with D perhaps matching TRBD1 (6 bases). The CDR3 sequence is 14 residues long. Per germline, CDR1 SGHDN and CDR2 FVKESK. V was pared by 1 base and J by 4 bases, with 10 bases between. CDR3 region: CASSQVDRRETQYF. In DNA, the CDR3 is TGTGCCAGCAGCCAAGTTGACAGGAGAGAGACCCAGTACTTC. The entire variable domain, with the rest obtained from reference TRBV14 and TRBJ2-5, is as follows: EAGVTQFPSHSVIEKGQTVTLRCDPISGHDNLYWYRRVMGKEIKFLLHFVKESKQDESGMPNNRFLAERTGGTYSTLKVQPAELEDSGVYFCASSQVDRRETQYFGPGTRLLVL.

The chain links TRBV27 to TRBJ2-7, with TRBD1 matching 8 bases. CDR1 is MNHEY and CDR2 is SMNVEV in the germline V gene (reference sequence). This CDR3 spans 14 amino acids. The V segment lost 6 bases and the J segment 7 bases; nucleotides outside the gene matches: 11. This CDR3 reads CASRPDRENNEQYF. The CDR3 coding sequence is TGTGCCAGCAGACCGGACAGGGAAAATAATGAGCAGTACTTC.

The chain uses TRBV19 and TRBJ2-1, with TRBD2 matching 10 bases. From germline, CDR1 is LNHDA and CDR2 SQIVND (reference sequence). This CDR3 is built from 15 residues. After removal of 1 base from V and 7 bases from J, the junction contained 4 bases not matched to a gene. CDR3 sequence: CASSIASGRGNEQFF. DNA for the CDR3: TGTGCCAGTAGTATAGCTAGCGGGAGAGGTAATGAGCAGTTCTTC.

This clonotype was detected a few times. This rearrangement joins TRBV3-1 to TRBJ1-4; 7 bases are a match to TRBD1. CDR3 length: 17 residues. Germline CDR1 LGHDT, CDR2 YNNKEL (reference sequence). V trimming: 0 bases; J trimming: 1 base; junction bases outside the gene matches: 5. CDR3 nucleotides: TGTGCCAGCAGCCAAGATCTAGGGACAGAAACTAATGAAAAACTGTTTTTT. It translates to CASSQDLGTETNEKLFF.

The rearrangement joins TRBV5-1 to TRBJ1-1; no definite D call. CDR1 is SGHRS, CDR2 YFSETQ, per germline. The CDR3 totals 13 residues. With 7 bases removed from V and 2 bases from J, the gap between germline ends came to 12 bases. This CDR3 is CASEHRPNTEAFF. The CDR3 DNA reads TGCGCCAGCGAACACCGGCCCAACACTGAAGCTTTCTTT.

Many counts were recorded for this clonotype. The chain couples TRBV7-6 to TRBJ2-5; 9 bases match TRBD2. The CDR3 runs 13 residues. Looked up from germline, CDR1 is SGHVS and CDR2 is FNYEAQ. J was trimmed by 5 bases and V by 5 bases; bases with no gene match: 3. The chain's CDR3 is CASSGSGSETQYF. CDR3 in DNA: TGTGCCAGCAGCGGTAGCGGGAGTGAGACCCAGTACTTC.

This clonotype was seen at least ten times. V is TRBV29-1 and J is TRBJ1-1, with D maybe TRBD1 (6 bases). V gave up 5 bases and J gave up 5 bases, with 12 bases separating them. This CDR3 has 12 amino acids. Per germline, CDR1 SQVTM and CDR2 ANQGSEA. This CDR3 reads CSVLQGSTEAFF. The DNA of the CDR3 is TGCAGCGTTCTACAGGGAAGTACTGAAGCTTTCTTT.

This clonotype was recorded many times. V and J are TRBV28 and TRBJ1-1; the D is unclear. This CDR3 region has 15 residues. Germline V lookup: CDR1 MDHEN, CDR2 SYDVKM. The V gene lost 1 base and the J gene lost 1 base, with 10 bases spanning the gap. CDR3 bases: TGTGCCAGCAGTTTATCCGGGCAAGCGAACACTGAAGCTTTCTTT. It yields the protein CASSLSGQANTEAFF.

This chain uses TRBV5-1 with TRBJ2-2; 7 nucleotides align to TRBD1. Per the germline V gene, CDR1 is SGHRS and CDR2 is YFSETQ. V gave up 3 bases and J gave up 4 bases; unmatched junction bases: 3. The CDR3 extends over 14 amino acids. This CDR3 reads CASSSGQITGELFF. The DNA of the CDR3 is TGCGCCAGCAGCTCGGGACAGATCACCGGGGAGCTGTTTTTT. Supplemented by reference TRBV5-1 and TRBJ2-2, the full variable domain reads KAGVTQTPRYLIKTRGQQVTLSCSPISGHRSVSWYQQTPGQGLQFLFEYFSETQRNKGNFPGRFSGRQFSNSRSEMNVSTLELGDSALYLCASSSGQITGELFFGEGSRLTVL.

In this sample, this clonotype turned up a few times. The J gene is TRBJ2-1, the V gene TRBV10-3; D is unclear. CDR1 is ENHRY, CDR2 SYGVKD, per germline. V lost 2 bases and J lost 0, with 8 bases in between. The CDR3 runs to 15 residues. In nucleotides, the CDR3 is TGTGCCATCAGTGAGGTGGTCAGCTCCTACAATGAGCAGTTCTTC. Translating it yields CAISEVVSSYNEQFF.

Turning to this clonotype: One end of the junction is discordant with germline, which a read error may explain. The CDR3 loop is CASSLTPTENTEAFF. For the CDR3, the DNA is TGTGCCAGCAGCCTAACTCCGACGGAGAACACTGAAGCTTTCTTT. The rearrangement uses TRBV7-3 and TRBJ1-1, with no clear D. CDR3 length equals 15 residues. CDR1 and CDR2 from the germline V gene are SGHTA and FQGTGA.